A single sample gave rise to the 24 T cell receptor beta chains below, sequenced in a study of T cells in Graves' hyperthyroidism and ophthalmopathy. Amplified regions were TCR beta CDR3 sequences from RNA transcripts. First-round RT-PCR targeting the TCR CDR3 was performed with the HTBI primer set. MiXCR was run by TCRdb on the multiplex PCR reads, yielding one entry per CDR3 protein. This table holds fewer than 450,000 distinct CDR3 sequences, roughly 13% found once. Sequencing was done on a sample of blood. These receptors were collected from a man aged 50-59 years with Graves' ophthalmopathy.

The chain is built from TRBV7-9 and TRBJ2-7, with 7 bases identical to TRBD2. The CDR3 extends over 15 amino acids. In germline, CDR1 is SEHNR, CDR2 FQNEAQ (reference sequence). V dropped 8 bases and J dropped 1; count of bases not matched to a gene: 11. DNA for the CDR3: TGTGCCAGCTCCCCTGTAACTAGCGTTTCCTACGAGCAGTACTTC. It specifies CASSPVTSVSYEQYF. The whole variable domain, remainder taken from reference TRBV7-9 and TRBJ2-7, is DTGVSQNPRHKITKRGQNVTFRCDPISEHNRLYWYRQTLGQGPEFLTYFQNEAQLEKSRLLSDRFSAERPKGSFSTLEIQRTEQGDSAMYLCASSPVTSVSYEQYFGPGTRLTVT.

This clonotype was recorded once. DNA of the CDR3: TGCGCCAGCACCACAGAGGGGGCGCCGACTGAAGCTTTCTTT. It encodes CASTTEGAPTEAFF. V and J are TRBV4-3 and TRBJ1-1; 7 nucleotides agree with TRBD1. The germline gives CDR1 LGHNA, CDR2 YSLEER. The CDR3 is 14 amino acids. Trimming cost V 7 bases and J 5 bases; bases outside gene matches: 10.

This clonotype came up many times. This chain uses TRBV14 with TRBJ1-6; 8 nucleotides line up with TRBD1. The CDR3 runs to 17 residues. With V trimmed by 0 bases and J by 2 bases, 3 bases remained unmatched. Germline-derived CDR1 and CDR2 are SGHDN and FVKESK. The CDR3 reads CASSQETGATYNSPLHF. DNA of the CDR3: TGTGCCAGCAGCCAAGAGACAGGGGCAACCTATAATTCACCCCTCCACTTT.

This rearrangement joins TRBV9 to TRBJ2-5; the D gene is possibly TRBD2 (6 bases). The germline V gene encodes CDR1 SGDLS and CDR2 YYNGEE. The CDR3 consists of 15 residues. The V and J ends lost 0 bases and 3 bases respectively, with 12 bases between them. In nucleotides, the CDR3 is TGTGCCAGCAGCGTAGCTACGGGGGTAAAAGAGACCCAGTACTTC. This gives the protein CASSVATGVKETQYF.

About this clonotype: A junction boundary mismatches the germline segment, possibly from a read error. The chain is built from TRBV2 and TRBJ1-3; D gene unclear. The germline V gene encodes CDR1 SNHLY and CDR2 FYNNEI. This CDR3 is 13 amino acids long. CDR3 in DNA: TGTGCCAGCAGTGGGGTCTCTGGAAACACCGTATATTTT. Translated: CASSGVSGNTVYF.

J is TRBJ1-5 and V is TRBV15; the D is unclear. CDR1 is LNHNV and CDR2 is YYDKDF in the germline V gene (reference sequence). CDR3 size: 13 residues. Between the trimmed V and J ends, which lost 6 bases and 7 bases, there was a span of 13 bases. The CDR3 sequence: CATSLKYGQPQHF. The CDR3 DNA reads TGTGCCACCAGTCTAAAGTACGGCCAGCCCCAGCATTTT.

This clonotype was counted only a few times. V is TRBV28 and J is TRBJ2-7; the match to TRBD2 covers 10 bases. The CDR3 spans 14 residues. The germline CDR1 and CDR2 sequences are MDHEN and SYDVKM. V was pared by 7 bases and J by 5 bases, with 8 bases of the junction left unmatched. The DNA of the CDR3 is TGTGCCAGCACGAGCGGGAGGGCCGCCCACGAGCAGTACTTC. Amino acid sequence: CASTSGRAAHEQYF.

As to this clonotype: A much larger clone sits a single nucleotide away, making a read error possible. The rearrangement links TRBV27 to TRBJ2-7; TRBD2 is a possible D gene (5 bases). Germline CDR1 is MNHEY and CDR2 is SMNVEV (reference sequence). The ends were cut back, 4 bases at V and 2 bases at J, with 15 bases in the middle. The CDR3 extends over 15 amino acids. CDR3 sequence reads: CASSYGLVSPYEQYF. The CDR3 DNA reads TGTGCCAGCAGTTACGGACTCGTGAGCCCCTACGAGCAGTACTTC.

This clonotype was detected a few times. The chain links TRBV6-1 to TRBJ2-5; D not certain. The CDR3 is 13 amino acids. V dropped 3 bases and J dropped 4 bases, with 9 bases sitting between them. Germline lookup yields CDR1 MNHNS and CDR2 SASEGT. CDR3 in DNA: TGTGCCAGCAGTGACGAGCCGGTAGAGACCCAGTACTTC. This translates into CASSDEPVETQYF.

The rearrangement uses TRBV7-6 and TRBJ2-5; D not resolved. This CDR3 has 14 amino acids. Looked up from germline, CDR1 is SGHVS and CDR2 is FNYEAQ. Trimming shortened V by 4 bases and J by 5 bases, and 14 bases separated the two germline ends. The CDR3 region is CASSSFPGRETQYF. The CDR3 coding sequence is TGTGCCAGCAGCTCCTTCCCCGGGCGCGAGACCCAGTACTTC.

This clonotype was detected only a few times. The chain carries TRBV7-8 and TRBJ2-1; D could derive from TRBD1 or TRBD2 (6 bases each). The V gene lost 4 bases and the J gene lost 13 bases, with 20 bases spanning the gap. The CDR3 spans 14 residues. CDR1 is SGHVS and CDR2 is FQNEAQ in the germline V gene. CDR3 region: CASSSGDTPQVQFF. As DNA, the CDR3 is TGTGCCAGCAGCTCGGGGGACACCCCACAAGTACAGTTCTTC.

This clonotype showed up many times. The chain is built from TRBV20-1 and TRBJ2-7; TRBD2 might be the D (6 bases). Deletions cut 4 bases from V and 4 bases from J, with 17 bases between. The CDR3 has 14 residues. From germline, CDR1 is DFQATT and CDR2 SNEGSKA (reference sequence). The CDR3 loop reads CSAIDRLGFYEQYF. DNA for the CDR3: TGCAGTGCTATCGACCGACTAGGGTTTTACGAGCAGTACTTC.

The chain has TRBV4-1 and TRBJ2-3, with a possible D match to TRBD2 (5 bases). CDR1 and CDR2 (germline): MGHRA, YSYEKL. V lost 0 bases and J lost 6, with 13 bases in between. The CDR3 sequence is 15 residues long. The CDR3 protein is CASSQEAQRGDTQYF. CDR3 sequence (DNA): TGCGCCAGCAGCCAAGAAGCTCAGCGCGGGGATACGCAGTATTTT.

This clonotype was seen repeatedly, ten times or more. CDR3 protein: CASRPSLADNEQFF. The DNA of the CDR3 is TGTGCCAGCAGGCCCTCACTAGCGGACAATGAGCAGTTCTTC. The chain combines TRBV11-3 with TRBJ2-1; TRBD2 aligns across 8 bases. CDR1 and CDR2 (germline): SGHNT, YENEEA. The CDR3 totals 14 residues. V was pared by 6 bases and J by 5 bases, with 6 bases of the junction left unmatched.

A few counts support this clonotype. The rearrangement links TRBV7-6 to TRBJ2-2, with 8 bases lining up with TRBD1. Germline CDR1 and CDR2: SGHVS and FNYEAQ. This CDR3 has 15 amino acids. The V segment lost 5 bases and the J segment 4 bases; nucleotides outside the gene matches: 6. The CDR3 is CASSTRTGTTGELFF. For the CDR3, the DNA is TGTGCCAGCAGCACCCGGACAGGGACCACCGGGGAGCTGTTTTTT.

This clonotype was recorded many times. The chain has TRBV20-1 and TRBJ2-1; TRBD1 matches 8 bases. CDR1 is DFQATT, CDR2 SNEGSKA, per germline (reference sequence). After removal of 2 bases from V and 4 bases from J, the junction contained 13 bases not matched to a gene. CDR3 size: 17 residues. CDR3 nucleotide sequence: TGCAGTGCTAGAACTCCCCCGGCGGACAGGGCATACAATGAGCAGTTCTTC. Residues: CSARTPPADRAYNEQFF.

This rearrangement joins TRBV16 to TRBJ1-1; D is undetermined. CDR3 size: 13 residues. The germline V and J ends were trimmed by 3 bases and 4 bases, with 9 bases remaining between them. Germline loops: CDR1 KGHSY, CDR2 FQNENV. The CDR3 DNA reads TGTGCCAGCAGCCAGTTGGTTGGCACTGAAGCTTTCTTT. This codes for CASSQLVGTEAFF.

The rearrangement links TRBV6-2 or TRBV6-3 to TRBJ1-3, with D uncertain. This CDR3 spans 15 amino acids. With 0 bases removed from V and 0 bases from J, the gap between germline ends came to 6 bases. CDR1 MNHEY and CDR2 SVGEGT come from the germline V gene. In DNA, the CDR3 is TGTGCCAGCAGTTACTCTCGGATCTCTGGAAACACCATATATTTT. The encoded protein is CASSYSRISGNTIYF.

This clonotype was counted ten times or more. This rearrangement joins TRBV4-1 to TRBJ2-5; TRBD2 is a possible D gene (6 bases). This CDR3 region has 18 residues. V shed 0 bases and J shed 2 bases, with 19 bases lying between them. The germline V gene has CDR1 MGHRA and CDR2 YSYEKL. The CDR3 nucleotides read TGCGCCAGCAGCCAAGAAGTGCTGGGCGTGGCGGGACAAGAGACCCAGTACTTC. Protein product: CASSQEVLGVAGQETQYF.

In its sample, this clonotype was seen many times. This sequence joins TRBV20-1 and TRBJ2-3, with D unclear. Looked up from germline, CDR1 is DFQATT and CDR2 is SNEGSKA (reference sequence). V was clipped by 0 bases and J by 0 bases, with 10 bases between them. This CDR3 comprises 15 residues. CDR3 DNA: TGCAGTGCTAGAGATAACCAAAAAAGCACAGATACGCAGTATTTT. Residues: CSARDNQKSTDTQYF.

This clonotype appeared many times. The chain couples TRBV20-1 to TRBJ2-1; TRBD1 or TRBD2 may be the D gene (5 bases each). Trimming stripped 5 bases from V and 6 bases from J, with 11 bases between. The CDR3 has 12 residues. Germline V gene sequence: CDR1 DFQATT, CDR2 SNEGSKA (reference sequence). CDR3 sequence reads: CSAAWGSNEQFF. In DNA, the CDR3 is TGCAGTGCTGCCTGGGGGAGCAATGAGCAGTTCTTC.

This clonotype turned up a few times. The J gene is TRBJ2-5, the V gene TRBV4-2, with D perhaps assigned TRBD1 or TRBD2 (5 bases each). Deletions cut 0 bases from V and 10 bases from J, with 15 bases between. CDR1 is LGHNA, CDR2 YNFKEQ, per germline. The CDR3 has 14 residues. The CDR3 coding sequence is TGTGCCAGCAGCCAAGAGGGACCCCAAGAGGGCCAGTACTTC. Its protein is CASSQEGPQEGQYF.

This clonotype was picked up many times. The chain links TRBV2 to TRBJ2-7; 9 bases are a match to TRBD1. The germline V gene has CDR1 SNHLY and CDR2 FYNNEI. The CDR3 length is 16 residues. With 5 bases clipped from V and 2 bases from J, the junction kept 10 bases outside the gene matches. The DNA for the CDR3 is TGTGCCAGCAGTTACCTAATTGGGACAGGGCCCTACGAGCAGTACTTC. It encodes CASSYLIGTGPYEQYF.

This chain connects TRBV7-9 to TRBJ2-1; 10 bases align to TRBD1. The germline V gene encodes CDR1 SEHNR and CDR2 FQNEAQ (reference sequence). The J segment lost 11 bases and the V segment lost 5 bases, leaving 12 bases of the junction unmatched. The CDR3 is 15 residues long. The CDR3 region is CASSEGQGTSSKQFF. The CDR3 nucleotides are TGTGCCAGCAGCGAGGGACAGGGGACGAGCTCTAAGCAGTTCTTC.